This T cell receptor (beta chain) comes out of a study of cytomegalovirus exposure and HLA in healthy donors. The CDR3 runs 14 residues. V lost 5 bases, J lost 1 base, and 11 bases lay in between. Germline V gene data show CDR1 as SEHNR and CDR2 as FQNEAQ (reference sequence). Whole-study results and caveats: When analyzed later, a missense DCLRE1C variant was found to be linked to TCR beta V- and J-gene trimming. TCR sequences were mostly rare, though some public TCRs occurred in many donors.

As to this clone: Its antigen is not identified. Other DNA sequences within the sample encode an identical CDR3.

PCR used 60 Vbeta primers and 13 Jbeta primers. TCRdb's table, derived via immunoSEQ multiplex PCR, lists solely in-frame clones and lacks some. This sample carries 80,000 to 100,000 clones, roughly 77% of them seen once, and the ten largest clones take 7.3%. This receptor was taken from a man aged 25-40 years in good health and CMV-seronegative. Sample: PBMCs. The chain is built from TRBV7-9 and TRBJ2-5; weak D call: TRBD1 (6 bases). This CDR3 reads CASSLVGGQETQYF. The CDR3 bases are TGTGCCAGCAGCCTAGTAGGGGGCCAAGAGACCCAGTACTTC. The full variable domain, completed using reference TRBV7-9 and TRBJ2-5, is DTGVSQNPRHKITKRGQNVTFRCDPISEHNRLYWYRQTLGQGPEFLTYFQNEAQLEKSRLLSDRFSAERPKGSFSTLEIQRTEQGDSAMYLCASSLVGGQETQYFGPGTRLLVL.